This TCR beta chain was sequenced during a study of T cells in women clearing cervical HPV infection. Profiled with immunoSEQ multiplex PCR; TCRdb holds only in-frame clones, not every one. This sample's clone table lists tens of thousands of clones. The V end was cut by 3 bases, the J end by 4 bases, with 17 bases between. Per the germline V gene, CDR1 is KGHDR and CDR2 is SFDVKD. This CDR3 region has 16 residues. Regarding this clone: The read halts 3 residues ahead of the CDR3 end, with the missing end drawn from the germline J gene.

The receptor's source is a woman aged 18 to 75 with a cervical HPV16 infection that either progressed to CIN3+ or cleared (not recorded which). This chain links TRBV24-1 with TRBJ2-5, with D possibly TRBD1 on 5 matching bases. Sequenced material: blood buffy coat. The covered CDR3 bases are TGTGCCACCAGTGATCCCAAAGGACAAGTACGAGAGACC. Translating gives CATSDPKGQVRET. The whole CDR3 is CATSDPKGQVRETQYF.